This T cell receptor (beta chain) came from a study of cytomegalovirus exposure and HLA in healthy donors. CDR1 and CDR2 (germline): SGHVS, FQNEAQ. The CDR3 has 16 amino acids. Trimming pared 5 bases from V and 5 bases from J, leaving 21 bases between. For this clone: What it recognizes is unknown.

Use of 60 Vbeta and 13 Jbeta primers characterized the PCR. The assay was immunoSEQ multiplex PCR, and TCRdb's table has in-frame clones only and misses some. Here the sample spans over 150,000 clones, around 80% being singletons. Study-wide findings and caveats: Productive rates of about 87% or about 30% were seen for most TCR beta V segments in an earlier analysis. In a later analysis, the majority of CMV-associated beta chains seemingly showed HLA restriction.

The chain uses TRBV7-8 and TRBJ2-5; maybe TRBD1 (5 bases). Material: PBMCs. The TCR originated in a boy younger than 10 in good health and CMV-seronegative. The CDR3 DNA sequence: TGTGCCAGCAGCCGACGACAGAAAGCGTCCAGGGAGACCCAGTACTTC. Translating gives CASSRRQKASRETQYF. The full variable domain, completed using reference TRBV7-8 and TRBJ2-5, is GAGVSQSPRYKVAKRGQDVALRCDPISGHVSLFWYQQALGQGPEFLTYFQNEAQLDKSGLPSDRFFAERPEGSVSTLKIQRTQQEDSAVYLCASSRRQKASRETQYFGPGTRLLVL.